One and the same sample provided the 26 T cell receptor beta chains below, sequenced in a study of blood T cell repertoires in COVID-19 (dated by TCRdb to 2018 to 2020). Preparation of the library involved the immunoSEQ multiplex PCR assay. The table comes from immuneACCESS by way of TCRdb, which keeps in-frame sequences with V and J called. Part of the clones is missing from these tables; in studies checked, under half for an unresolved V gene and the rest for unknown reasons. The sample includes 90,000 to 100,000 clones, with roughly 80% observed a single time. The top ten clones comprise roughly 18% of the sample. The sequenced sample was peripheral blood. All receptors come from a man of 80 years or more with acute or convalescent COVID-19.

The CDR3, as DNA: TGTGCCAGCAGCGCGACAGGGGCGGGGGAGCAGTACTTC. Translated: CASSATGAGEQYF. The chain links TRBV7-9 to TRBJ2-7, with TRBD1 identical over 8 bases. The CDR3 length is 13 residues. Trimming removed 5 bases from V and 7 bases from J; junction bases left unmatched: 7. CDR1 and CDR2 from the germline V gene are SEHNR and FQNEAQ (reference sequence).

This clone was observed once. This rearrangement joins TRBV9 to TRBJ1-6; 7 bases are a match to TRBD1. With 0 bases clipped from V and 9 bases from J, the junction kept 6 bases outside the gene matches. The CDR3 runs to 15 residues. Germline V gene sequence: CDR1 SGDLS, CDR2 YYNGEE. The CDR3 DNA reads TGTGCCAGCAGCGTAGACGGACAGGCTAGTTCACCCCTCCACTTT. Its translation: CASSVDGQASSPLHF.

The chain recombines TRBV28 with TRBJ2-7; no reliable D call. This CDR3 is built from 13 residues. Germline V CDR1 and CDR2: MDHEN, SYDVKM. V was trimmed by 5 bases and J by 5 bases, leaving 13 bases between them. CDR3 in DNA: TGTGCCAGCAGTACTACACGAACAAACGAGCAGTACTTC. It is translated as CASSTTRTNEQYF.

This chain links TRBV6-5 with TRBJ1-4; D not resolved. The germline V gene encodes CDR1 MNHEY and CDR2 SVGAGI. Trimming removed 10 bases from V and 0 bases from J, with 9 bases in between. The CDR3 is 13 residues long. As DNA, the CDR3 is TGTGCCACCCTGTCTCCAACTAATGAAAAACTGTTTTTT. This encodes CATLSPTNEKLFF.

The CDR3 sequence is CARTPLAGGATGELFF. The CDR3 DNA is TGCGCCAGAACACCTCTGGCGGGGGGCGCCACCGGGGAGCTGTTTTTT. The gene calls are TRBV4-1 and TRBJ2-2; 8 bases agree with TRBD2. Germline values: CDR1 MGHRA, CDR2 YSYEKL. The CDR3 is made up of 16 amino acids. Trimming took 9 bases from V and 4 from J; bases not matched to a gene: 13.

The CDR3 DNA is TGTGCCAGCAGTATCATACAGGGGGCGCCGGCTGAAGCTTTCTTT. It translates to CASSIIQGAPAEAFF. The chain employs TRBV27 and TRBJ1-1, with 9 nucleotides matching TRBD1. V shed 5 bases, J shed 6 bases, and the junction held 10 bases outside the gene matches. The CDR3 covers 15 residues. The germline V gene has CDR1 MNHEY and CDR2 SMNVEV (reference sequence).

The chain carries TRBV11-3 and TRBJ2-7; TRBD1 matches 7 bases. CDR3 length: 15 residues. J was trimmed by 1 base and V by 6 bases; bases with no gene match: 9. The germline V gene encodes CDR1 SGHNT and CDR2 YENEEA. CDR3 bases: TGTGCCAGCAGTCCTGGACAGGATGTTTCCTACGAGCAGTACTTC. The encoded protein is CASSPGQDVSYEQYF.

This chain links TRBV10-2 with TRBJ1-1; TRBD1 might be the D (5 bases). Trimming removed 2 bases at V and 4 bases at J, with 8 bases between. Germline CDR1 reads WSHSY; CDR2 reads SAAADI. There are 13 residues in the CDR3. CDR3 sequence reads: CASSEGGGTEAFF. Here the CDR3 DNA reads TGCGCCAGCAGTGAGGGGGGAGGCACTGAAGCTTTCTTT.

The gene calls are TRBV5-1 and TRBJ2-1; 9 nucleotides match TRBD2. The CDR3 length is 15 residues. Trimming took 1 base from V and 8 from J; bases not matched to a gene: 7. CDR1 is SGHRS and CDR2 is YFSETQ in the germline V gene. The CDR3 is CASSLYSGSLDEQFF. The CDR3 DNA is TGCGCCAGCAGCTTGTATAGCGGGAGTCTCGATGAGCAGTTCTTC.

V and J are TRBV9 and TRBJ1-4; a weak D match, TRBD1 (5 bases). Between the trimmed V and J ends, which lost 4 bases and 8 bases, there was a span of 18 bases. CDR1 is SGDLS and CDR2 is YYNGEE in the germline V gene. The length of the CDR3 is 15 residues. The CDR3 nucleotides read TGTGCCAGCAGCCCTGTGGAGGGGACGGAGGAAAAACTGTTTTTT. Its protein product is CASSPVEGTEEKLFF.

The chain combines TRBV9 with TRBJ2-3; D possibly corresponds to TRBD1 (6 bases). Trimming removed 3 bases at V and 3 bases at J, with 14 bases between. CDR1 SGDLS and CDR2 YYNGEE come from the germline V gene. The CDR3 has 15 residues. CDR3 sequence (DNA): TGTGCCAGCAGCGGCCGCGACAGGCGGACAGATACGCAGTATTTT. Translating gives CASSGRDRRTDTQYF.

The sample holds a few counts of this clone. V gene TRBV9 combines with J gene TRBJ1-2, with D perhaps matching TRBD1 (5 bases). Germline-derived CDR1 and CDR2 are SGDLS and YYNGEE. V was pared by 2 bases and J by 0 bases, with 11 bases between. There are 15 residues in the CDR3. In DNA form, the CDR3 reads TGTGCCAGCAGCGTGGGGCCAGTATCTAACTATGGCTACACCTTC. It yields the protein CASSVGPVSNYGYTF.

The chain uses TRBV12-3 or TRBV12-4 and TRBJ1-1; D is undetermined. The germline V and J ends were trimmed by 3 bases and 5 bases, with 10 bases remaining between them. CDR3 size: 13 residues. The CDR3 DNA sequence: TGTGCCAGCAGTTTGTTGGTTCGGACTGAAGCTTTCTTT. This gives the protein CASSLLVRTEAFF.

The J gene is TRBJ1-1, the V gene TRBV19, with TRBD1 matching over 7 bases. The CDR3 runs 13 residues. The trim removed 3 bases at V and 5 bases at J, leaving 3 bases unmatched. Germline-derived CDR1 and CDR2 are LNHDA and SQIVND (reference sequence). This CDR3 reads CASSIYRGTEAFF. The CDR3 region has the DNA TGTGCCAGTAGTATCTACAGGGGTACTGAAGCTTTCTTT.

V and J are TRBV10-3 and TRBJ2-7; the D gene is possibly TRBD1 (5 bases). There are 13 residues in the CDR3. With 8 bases removed from V and 5 bases from J, the gap between germline ends came to 16 bases. Germline-derived CDR1 and CDR2 are ENHRY and SYGVKD. CDR3 residues: CAIVGQEYDEQYF. The CDR3 DNA reads TGTGCCATCGTGGGGCAGGAGTACGACGAGCAGTACTTC.

The chain couples TRBV7-2 to TRBJ1-2; possible D gene TRBD1, 5 bases. From germline, CDR1 is SGHTA and CDR2 FQGNSA. V gave up 9 bases and J gave up 3 bases, with 17 bases separating them. This CDR3 contains 14 residues. The CDR3 bases are TGTGCCAGTCTCGGGGGAGGATTAGACTATGGCTACACCTTC. Translating gives CASLGGGLDYGYTF.

This clone was observed a few times. The chain recombines TRBV5-4 with TRBJ1-2; 8 nucleotides match TRBD1. V trimming: 3 bases; J trimming: 8 bases; junction bases outside the gene matches: 12. CDR1 is SGHNT and CDR2 is YYREEE in the germline V gene (reference sequence). This CDR3 region has 15 residues. CDR3: CASSSPDRGRFGYTF. In nucleotides, the CDR3 is TGTGCCAGCAGCTCACCCGACAGGGGCAGATTCGGCTACACCTTC.

The chain combines TRBV24-1 with TRBJ2-7; D is possibly TRBD2 (6 bases). V lost 3 bases to trimming and J lost 10 bases, with 9 bases between them. Germline V gene data show CDR1 as KGHDR and CDR2 as SFDVKD. The CDR3 is made up of 11 amino acids. The CDR3 reads CATSDGREQYF. The CDR3, as DNA: TGTGCCACCAGTGATGGGCGGGAACAGTACTTC.

This clone was recorded once. The chain has TRBV6-5 and TRBJ2-2; weak D call: TRBD2 (6 bases). CDR1 and CDR2 (germline): MNHEY, SVGAGI. The CDR3 runs to 14 residues. Trimming removed 6 bases from V and 4 bases from J, with 12 bases in between. The DNA of the CDR3 is TGTGCCAGCAGCTCGGGACTCCTCACCGGGGAGCTGTTTTTT. Its translation: CASSSGLLTGELFF.

The rearrangement joins TRBV6-2 or TRBV6-3 to TRBJ1-5, with a possible D match to TRBD1 (5 bases). Germline V gene sequence: CDR1 MNHEY, CDR2 SVGEGT. The CDR3 spans 15 residues. The V end was cut by 5 bases, the J end by 4 bases, with 15 bases between. The CDR3 protein is CASSHDNRGNQPQHF. The DNA of the CDR3 is TGTGCCAGCAGTCATGACAATAGGGGAAATCAGCCCCAGCATTTT.

The chain recombines TRBV4-3 with TRBJ1-4; 12 bases align to TRBD1. J was trimmed by 1 base and V by 4 bases; bases with no gene match: 7. Germline V gene lookup returns CDR1 LGHNA and CDR2 YSLEER. The CDR3 extends over 18 amino acids. Here the CDR3 reads CASSRAGQGARTNEKLFF. The DNA of the CDR3 is TGCGCCAGCAGCCGTGCGGGACAGGGGGCGCGAACTAATGAAAAACTGTTTTTT.

The chain joins TRBV11-3 to TRBJ2-1; D is possibly TRBD2 (6 bases). CDR3 size: 14 residues. V was cut by 4 bases and J by 9 bases, with 16 bases left in between. Germline values: CDR1 SGHNT, CDR2 YENEEA. Here the CDR3 DNA reads TGTGCCAGCAGCTCCCTCGGGAGAGAAAGTGAGCAGTTCTTC. Protein: CASSSLGRESEQFF.

V gene TRBV15 combines with J gene TRBJ2-1; D unclear. The V and J ends lost 0 bases and 5 bases respectively, with 11 bases between them. Germline V gene sequence: CDR1 LNHNV, CDR2 YYDKDF (reference sequence). The CDR3 is 15 residues long. CDR3 sequence (DNA): TGTGCCACCAGCAGAGATAGGAGCCCCAACAATGAGCAGTTCTTC. This gives the protein CATSRDRSPNNEQFF.

The CDR3 DNA sequence: TGTGCCTGGAGTGCTGAACAGGCTAATTCACCCCTCCACTTT. It encodes CAWSAEQANSPLHF. The chain carries TRBV30 and TRBJ1-6; possibly TRBD1 for D (5 bases). The CDR3 contains 14 residues. Germline V gene data show CDR1 as GTSNPN and CDR2 as SVGIG (reference sequence). V was cut by 1 base and J by 6 bases, with 10 bases left in between.

The chain links TRBV10-2 to TRBJ2-1, with 7 bases lining up with TRBD1. This CDR3 contains 14 residues. Germline CDR1 WSHSY, CDR2 SAAADI. J gave up 4 bases and V 4 bases, and 4 bases lay outside the gene matches. CDR3: CASSGQGEYNEQFF. For the CDR3, the DNA is TGCGCCAGCAGTGGACAGGGAGAGTACAATGAGCAGTTCTTC.

The chain links TRBV7-2 to TRBJ2-1, with 7 bases fitting TRBD2. CDR1 is SGHTA and CDR2 is FQGNSA in the germline V gene. The CDR3 spans 15 residues. With V trimmed by 1 base and J by 7 bases, 7 bases remained unmatched. The CDR3 DNA reads as TGTGCCAGCAGCTTAGGCGGGAGTTTGGGTAATGAGCAGTTCTTC. Translated: CASSLGGSLGNEQFF.